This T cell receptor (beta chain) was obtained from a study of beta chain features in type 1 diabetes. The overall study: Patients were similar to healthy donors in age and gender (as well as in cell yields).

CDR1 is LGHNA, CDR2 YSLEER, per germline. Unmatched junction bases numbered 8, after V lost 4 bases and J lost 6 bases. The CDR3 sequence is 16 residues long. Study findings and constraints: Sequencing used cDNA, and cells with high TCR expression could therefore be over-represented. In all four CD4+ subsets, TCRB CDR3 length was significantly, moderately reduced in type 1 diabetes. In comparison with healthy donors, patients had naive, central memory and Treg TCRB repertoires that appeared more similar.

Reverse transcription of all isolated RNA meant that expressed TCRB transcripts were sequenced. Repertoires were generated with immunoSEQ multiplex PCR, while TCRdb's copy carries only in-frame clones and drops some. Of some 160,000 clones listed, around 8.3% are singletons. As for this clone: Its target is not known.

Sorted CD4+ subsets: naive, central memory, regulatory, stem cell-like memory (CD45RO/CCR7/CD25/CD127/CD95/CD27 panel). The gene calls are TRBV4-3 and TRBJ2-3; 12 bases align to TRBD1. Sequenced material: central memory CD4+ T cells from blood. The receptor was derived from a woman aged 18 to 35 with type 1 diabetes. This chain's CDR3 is CASSPAGTGGADTQYF. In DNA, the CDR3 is TGCGCCAGCAGCCCAGCCGGGACAGGGGGCGCGGATACGCAGTATTTT.